Each of the 18 T cell receptor beta chains below was sequenced from the same sample in a study of human T cells and chemical hapten exposure. TCRdb reprocessed the RACE reads with MiXCR, giving one entry per CDR3 protein. This sample yields roughly 380,000 distinct CDR3 sequences, of which 4.5% to 6% are seen a single time; approximately 2.4% belongs to the top ten. Time point defined: pre-sensitization, week 0. The treatment is: therapeutic diphenylcyclopropenone sensitization with weekly scalp DPC. Specimen: whole blood, collected in connection with sensitization to the hapten diphenylcyclopropenone (DPC). These receptors were obtained from a woman between 45 and 60 years old with alopecia areata. Some clones in this sample may be carry-over from other donors' samples.

This chain uses TRBV5-1 with TRBJ1-3; no clear D gene. The CDR3 covers 14 residues. Trimming removed 5 bases from V and 0 bases from J, with 9 bases in between. Looked up from germline, CDR1 is SGHRS and CDR2 is YFSETQ. The DNA of the CDR3 is TGCGCCAGCAGTACGAGTTCCTCTGGAAACACCATATATTTT. It yields the protein CASSTSSSGNTIYF.

The chain is built from TRBV6-5 and TRBJ2-5; either TRBD1 or TRBD2 may supply D (6 bases each). Looked up from germline, CDR1 is MNHEY and CDR2 is SVGAGI. This CDR3 comprises 14 residues. Trimming removed 6 bases from V and 6 bases from J, with 17 bases in between. The CDR3 loop is CASRNSYRGQTQYF. In DNA, the CDR3 is TGTGCCAGCAGAAATTCTTACCGGGGGCAGACCCAGTACTTC.

This clonotype has a count of ten or more. The V and J genes are TRBV11-2 and TRBJ2-2, with 7 bases lining up with TRBD2. The CDR3 is 15 amino acids. J was trimmed by 5 bases and V by 4 bases; bases with no gene match: 7. Germline V lookup: CDR1 SGHAT, CDR2 FQNNGV. The CDR3 bases are TGTGCCAGCAGCTACGGGACTACTTATACCGGGGAGCTGTTTTTT. This codes for CASSYGTTYTGELFF.

This clonotype was counted ten times or more. The rearrangement joins TRBV20-1 to TRBJ1-1, with 7 bases fitting TRBD1. The CDR3 is 17 residues long. Germline values: CDR1 DFQATT, CDR2 SNEGSKA (reference sequence). V dropped 0 bases and J dropped 2; count of bases not matched to a gene: 12. The CDR3 is CSARDHFTAGGNTEAFF. The CDR3 DNA reads as TGCAGTGCTAGAGATCACTTCACGGCAGGGGGTAACACTGAAGCTTTCTTT.

This clonotype was detected only a few times. Written as DNA, the CDR3 is TGTGCCAGCAGCGCAGCAGGGAGCAATGAGCAGTTCTTC. Its translation is CASSAAGSNEQFF. The V call is TRBV9, the J call TRBJ2-1; D may match TRBD1 or TRBD2 (5 bases each). Trimming left V 3 bases short and J 6 bases short, with 10 bases between. Germline assignment: CDR1 SGDLS and CDR2 YYNGEE. This CDR3 has 13 residues.

The chain is built from TRBV7-2 and TRBJ1-1; D uncertain. Between the trimmed V and J ends, which lost 7 bases and 5 bases, there was a span of 20 bases. The length of the CDR3 is 15 residues. CDR1 is SGHTA, CDR2 FQGNSA, per germline. The CDR3 loop reads CASKRASYAGTEAFF. CDR3 coding DNA: TGTGCCAGCAAGCGAGCTTCCTATGCGGGGACTGAAGCTTTCTTT.

There are a few counts of this clonotype. V is TRBV12-3 or TRBV12-4 and J is TRBJ1-4; D is unclear. CDR3 length: 11 residues. V was trimmed by 5 bases and J by 8 bases, leaving 6 bases between them. In nucleotides, the CDR3 is TGTGCCAGCAGTCTCCTAGAAAAACTGTTTTTT. This sequence encodes CASSLLEKLFF.

This clonotype was detected many times. V is TRBV28 and J is TRBJ2-3, with D tentatively TRBD1 (5 bases). This CDR3 comprises 16 residues. V lost 2 bases to trimming and J lost 0 bases, with 12 bases between them. The germline V gene encodes CDR1 MDHEN and CDR2 SYDVKM. The DNA of the CDR3 is TGTGCCAGCAGTTTACCCGCCAGGGTTAGCACAGATACGCAGTATTTT. Translating it yields CASSLPARVSTDTQYF.

This clonotype was picked up a small number of times. The chain combines TRBV10-3 with TRBJ2-3, with D hard to call. Germline loops: CDR1 ENHRY, CDR2 SYGVKD. The CDR3 is made up of 15 amino acids. Trimming removed 0 bases at V and 0 bases at J, with 7 bases between. The CDR3 region has the DNA TGTGCCATCAGTGAGTCCCAGGACAGCACAGATACGCAGTATTTT. Protein: CAISESQDSTDTQYF.

The chain has TRBV7-6 and TRBJ2-2, with D maybe TRBD1 (5 bases). Trimming took 5 bases from V and 7 from J, leaving 20 bases between them. The CDR3 spans 16 residues. Germline V CDR1 and CDR2: SGHVS, FNYEAQ. CDR3 loop: CASSLLKGPDRGELFF. The CDR3 DNA follows: TGTGCCAGCAGCCTCCTAAAGGGGCCCGACCGCGGGGAGCTGTTTTTT.

This clonotype was recorded many times. The CDR3 coding sequence is TGTGCCAGCAGCCCCCATCCCGGGGCCGCAGGCACAGATACGCAGTATTTT. Translated: CASSPHPGAAGTDTQYF. The rearrangement joins TRBV7-2 to TRBJ2-3; either TRBD1 or TRBD2 may supply D (5 bases each). The CDR3 length is 17 residues. V was pared by 5 bases and J by 1 base, with 19 bases between. Per germline, CDR1 SGHTA and CDR2 FQGNSA.

This clonotype was picked up many times. The chain employs TRBV7-9 and TRBJ2-7; perhaps TRBD1 as D (5 bases). CDR1 and CDR2 (germline): SEHNR, FQNEAQ (reference sequence). V lost 5 bases and J lost 6, with 17 bases in between. The CDR3 covers 14 residues. CDR3 nucleotide sequence: TGTGCCAGCAGCCTTTCCAGGGTTTTTGGCGAGCAGTACTTC. This translates into CASSLSRVFGEQYF.

This clonotype was seen repeatedly, ten times or more. The rearrangement links TRBV20-1 to TRBJ2-7; 9 bases are shared with TRBD2. J gave up 4 bases and V 2 bases, and 12 bases lay outside the gene matches. Per the germline V gene, CDR1 is DFQATT and CDR2 is SNEGSKA (reference sequence). The CDR3 has 16 amino acids. CDR3: CSARLYTSGQGYEQYF. Here the CDR3 DNA reads TGCAGTGCTAGACTTTATACTAGCGGGCAGGGGTACGAGCAGTACTTC.

In its sample, this clonotype was seen a few times. V and J are TRBV20-1 and TRBJ2-1; 8 nucleotides match TRBD2. V was pared by 1 base and J by 3 bases, with 14 bases of the junction left unmatched. CDR1 and CDR2 (germline): DFQATT, SNEGSKA (reference sequence). This CDR3 is built from 18 residues. The DNA of the CDR3 is TGCAGTGCTAGAGCCCTGTACTCTAGCGGGTTATTCTACAATGAGCAGTTCTTC. This sequence encodes CSARALYSSGLFYNEQFF.

This clonotype was counted between two and nine times. The genes are TRBV28 and TRBJ2-7; 10 bases fit TRBD1. Per germline, CDR1 MDHEN and CDR2 SYDVKM. The CDR3 length is 16 residues. V lost 8 bases to trimming and J lost 6 bases; unmatched junction nucleotides: 16. As DNA, the CDR3 is TGTGCCAGCGACACTCCCCAGGGACAGGGGAGTGGCGAGCAGTACTTC. Its protein product is CASDTPQGQGSGEQYF.

This clonotype was recorded at least ten times. The chain is built from TRBV4-1 and TRBJ1-1; D is unclear. The CDR3 contains 14 residues. Germline V lookup: CDR1 MGHRA, CDR2 YSYEKL. With 4 bases removed from V and 5 bases from J, the gap between germline ends came to 14 bases. CDR3 amino acids: CASSPYGLGTEAFF. The CDR3 DNA reads TGCGCCAGCAGCCCCTATGGGTTGGGTACTGAAGCTTTCTTT.

This clonotype came up a few times. The V and J genes are TRBV4-3 and TRBJ2-3, with D perhaps TRBD1 (6 bases). Trimming stripped 3 bases from V and 2 bases from J, with 15 bases between. CDR3 length: 16 residues. Per germline, CDR1 LGHNA and CDR2 YSLEER. CDR3 sequence (DNA): TGCGCCAGCAGCCAGGGGGACATGCGGTCCACAGATACGCAGTATTTT. Translating gives CASSQGDMRSTDTQYF.

This clonotype has at least ten counts. This rearrangement joins TRBV5-1 to TRBJ2-7; TRBD2 aligns across 10 bases. The CDR3 loop spans 16 amino acids. Germline V gene lookup returns CDR1 SGHRS and CDR2 YFSETQ. Trimming took 0 bases from V and 3 from J; bases not matched to a gene: 6. The CDR3 DNA follows: TGCGCCAGCAGCTTGGATAGCGGGGGGTTAGGCTACGAGCAGTACTTC. Protein product: CASSLDSGGLGYEQYF. The whole variable domain, remainder taken from reference TRBV5-1 and TRBJ2-7, is KAGVTQTPRYLIKTRGQQVTLSCSPISGHRSVSWYQQTPGQGLQFLFEYFSETQRNKGNFPGRFSGRQFSNSRSEMNVSTLELGDSALYLCASSLDSGGLGYEQYFGPGTRLTVT.